This T cell receptor (beta chain) was sequenced during a study of Ad26.COV2.S vaccination and SARS-CoV-2 variants (dated by TCRdb to the early 2020s). With respect to the entire study: Vaccine-arm donors were drawn from COV1001, a multicentre, randomized, double-blind, placebo-controlled phase I-IIa trial of Ad26.COV2.S in healthy adults. Dosing of Ad26.COV2.S was intramuscular, at either 5x10^10 or 1x10^11 viral particles, delivered as one shot or as two shots spaced 56 days apart. TCRbeta repertoire sequencing was used to assess the specificity and breadth of SARS-CoV-2-reactive T cell receptors after Ad26.COV2.S vaccination. The TCR-sequenced set comprised approximately 32 samples: some 19 Ad26.COV2.S vaccine recipients, 5 placebo recipients and 8 SARS-CoV-2 convalescent individuals. Participants in the trial were split at random into five groups of five each, receiving low-dose or high-dose Ad26.COV2.S once or twice, or else placebo on both occasions. Blinding of investigators to trial group allocation was maintained during experiments and outcome assessment.

Its CDR3 holds 14 amino acids, cysteine through phenylalanine. Only the CDR3 region is kept as DNA, spanning 42 bases read in frame from base 1. For CDR1 and CDR2, the germline V gene lists MRHNA and SNTAGT. Compared with germline, V lacks 3 bases and J lacks 5 bases; bases without a gene match: 3. Remarks on this clone: It lacks a known antigen. The sample holds no much larger clone one base away, and base qualities are not on file.

The sample's treatment or condition, from its label and the paper: around 19 received Ad26.COV2.S at low or high dose, single or two shots; roughly five received placebo; per-sample allocation not given. For vaccine and placebo recipients, the sequenced repertoires came from samples collected on day 63 after the first injection. Between 29 July and 7 August 2020, Cohort 1b enrolled about 27 adults aged 18-55 years at one site in Boston, USA. Ad26.COV2.S was a replication-incompetent adenovirus type 26 vector that expressed a prefusion-stabilized SARS-CoV-2 spike protein derived from the original Wuhan strain. The immunoSEQ Assay was the method used to sequence TCRbeta CDR3 regions. After extraction, genomic DNA underwent amplification by bias-controlled multiplex PCR, followed by high-throughput sequencing. In the source study's methods: To quantify the absolute abundance of each unique TCRbeta CDR3 region, sequences were collapsed and filtered. Usable DNA was measured by amplifying reference genes present in all nucleated cells, and TCRbeta template counts were normalized to that usable DNA to estimate T cell fraction. Repertoire TCRs were annotated as SARS-CoV-2-specific by exact matching of V gene, CDR3 amino acid sequence and J gene to a known reactive TCR set. The reference SARS-CoV-2 TCR set was obtained from MIRA and was filtered for enrichment in COVID-19-positive ImmuneCODE repertoires, whereby public or cross-reactive TCRs were removed. Based on the MIRA antigens, annotated TCRs were further analysed at the level of specific ORF or position within ORF. Depth was the summed frequency of annotated unique rearrangements, while breadth was defined as annotated unique rearrangements over total unique productive rearrangements. Two-sided Wilcoxon rank-sum tests were applied when comparing TCR breadth between groups. TCRdb holds this immuneACCESS table with in-frame rearrangements only. Some clones are missing; in checked studies, unresolved V genes explain under half, and the rest has no known cause. V and J calls plus clone size are reproduced from that table; the DNA served to infer D and trimming. The table for this sample lists 300,000 to 350,000 clones; around 85% of them were counted only once. The ten largest clones take up approximately 2% of the sample.

Results the study describes overall, beyond this receptor: Substantial breadth of spike-specific CD8+ and CD4+ T cell responses was reported after vaccination. Comparable non-spike TCR breadth was observed between vaccine and placebo recipients, consistent with only spike being contained in the vaccine. Spike-specific TCR breadth was higher in Ad26.COV2.S recipients than in placebo recipients (P = 0.0014). The authors noted that the TCR breadth and depth analyses may have underestimated total T cell responses. The study was not powered for comparison of responses between vaccine doses or regimens.

The sequence came from a person between 18 and 65 years old who received the Ad26.COV2.S COVID-19 vaccine or a placebo. The rearrangement joined TRBV6-4 to TRBJ2-2, and TRBD1 matches 7 of the central bases. The sample in question was peripheral blood, obtained in a trial of Ad26.COV2.S vaccine versus placebo. The nucleotides are TGTGCCAGCAGTGAGACAGGGCGAACCGGGGAGCTGTTTTTT. This encodes CASSETGRTGELFF.